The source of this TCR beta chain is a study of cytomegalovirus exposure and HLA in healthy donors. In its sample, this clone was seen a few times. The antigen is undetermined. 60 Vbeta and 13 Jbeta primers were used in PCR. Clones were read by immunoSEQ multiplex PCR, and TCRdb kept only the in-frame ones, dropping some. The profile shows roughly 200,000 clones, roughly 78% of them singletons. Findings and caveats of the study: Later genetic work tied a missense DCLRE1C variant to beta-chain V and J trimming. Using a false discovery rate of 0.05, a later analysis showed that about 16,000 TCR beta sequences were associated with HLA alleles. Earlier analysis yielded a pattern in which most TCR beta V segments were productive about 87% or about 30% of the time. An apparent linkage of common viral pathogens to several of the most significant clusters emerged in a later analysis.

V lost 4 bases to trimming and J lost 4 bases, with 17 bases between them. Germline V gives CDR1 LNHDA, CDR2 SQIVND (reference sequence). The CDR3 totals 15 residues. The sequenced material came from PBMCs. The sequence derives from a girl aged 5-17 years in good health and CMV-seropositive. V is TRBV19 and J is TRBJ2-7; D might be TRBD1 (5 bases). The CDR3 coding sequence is TGTGCCAGTAGTAGGCCCGTGGGGCAGGGTTACGAGCAGTACTTC. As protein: CASSRPVGQGYEQYF.